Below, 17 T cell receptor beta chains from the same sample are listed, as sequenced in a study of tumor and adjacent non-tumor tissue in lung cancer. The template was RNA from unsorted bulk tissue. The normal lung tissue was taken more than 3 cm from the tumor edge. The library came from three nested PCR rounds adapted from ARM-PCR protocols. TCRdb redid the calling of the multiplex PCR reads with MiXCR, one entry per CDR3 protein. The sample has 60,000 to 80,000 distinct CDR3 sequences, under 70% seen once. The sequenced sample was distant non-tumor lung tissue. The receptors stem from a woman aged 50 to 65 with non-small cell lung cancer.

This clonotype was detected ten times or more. The CDR3 reads CSATRRGASSYEQYF. The CDR3 DNA sequence: TGCAGTGCTACCCGCCGGGGTGCCTCTTCCTACGAGCAGTACTTC. This chain links TRBV20-1 with TRBJ2-7, with TRBD2 as a possible D gene (5 bases). CDR1 is DFQATT and CDR2 is SNEGSKA in the germline V gene (reference sequence). The CDR3 length is 15 residues. Trimming took 4 bases from V and 1 from J, leaving 17 bases between them.

CDR3 sequence reads: CASSLETVTDEKLFF. CDR3 DNA sequence: TGTGCCAGCAGCTTAGAGACCGTGACAGATGAAAAACTGTTTTTT. This chain links TRBV7-9 with TRBJ1-4; D may be TRBD1 (5 bases). Trimming left V 1 base short and J 6 bases short, with 12 bases between. Germline V gene data show CDR1 as SEHNR and CDR2 as FQNEAQ (reference sequence). The CDR3 runs to 15 residues.

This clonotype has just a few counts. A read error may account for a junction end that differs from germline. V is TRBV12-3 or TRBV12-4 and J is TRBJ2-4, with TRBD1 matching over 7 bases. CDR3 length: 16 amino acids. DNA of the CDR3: TGTGACAGCAGTTTTCGGACAGGCTCTGGTTGGCACATTCAGTACTTC. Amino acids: CDSSFRTGSGWHIQYF.

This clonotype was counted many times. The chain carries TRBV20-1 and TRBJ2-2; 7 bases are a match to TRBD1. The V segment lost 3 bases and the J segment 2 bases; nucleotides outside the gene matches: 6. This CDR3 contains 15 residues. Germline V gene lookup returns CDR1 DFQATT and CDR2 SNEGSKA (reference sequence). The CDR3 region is CSARDRLINTGELFF. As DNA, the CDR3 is TGCAGTGCTAGGGACAGGTTAATAAACACCGGGGAGCTGTTTTTT.

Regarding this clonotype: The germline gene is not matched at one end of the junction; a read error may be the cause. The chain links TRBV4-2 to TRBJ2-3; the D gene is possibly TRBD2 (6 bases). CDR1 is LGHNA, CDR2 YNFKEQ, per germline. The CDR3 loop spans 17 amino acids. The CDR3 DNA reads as TGTGCCAGCAACCAAGAACGAGCGGGCGGATTCACAGATACGCAGTATTTT. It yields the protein CASNQERAGGFTDTQYF.

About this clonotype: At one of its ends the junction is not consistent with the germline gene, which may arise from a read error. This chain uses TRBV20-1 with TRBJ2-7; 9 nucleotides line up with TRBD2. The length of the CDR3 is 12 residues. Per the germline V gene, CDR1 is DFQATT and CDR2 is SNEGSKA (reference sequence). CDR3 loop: CNARGAGGEQYF. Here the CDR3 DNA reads TGCAATGCTAGAGGAGCGGGAGGAGAACAGTACTTC.

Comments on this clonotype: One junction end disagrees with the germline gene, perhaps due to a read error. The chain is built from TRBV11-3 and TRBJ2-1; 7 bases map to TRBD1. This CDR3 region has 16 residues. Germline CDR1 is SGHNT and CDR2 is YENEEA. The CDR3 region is CASSLDGRTGGNEQFF. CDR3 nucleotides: TGTGCCAGTAGCTTAGACGGGCGGACAGGCGGCAATGAGCAGTTCTTC.

Here the CDR3 DNA reads TGCAGTGCTCGACGGGTTGGGGTCGTGTCTCAGGCGGAGCAGGGATCACCCCTCCACTTT. Protein sequence: CSARRVGVVSQAEQGSPLHF. The rearrangement links TRBV20-1 to TRBJ1-6; D perhaps matches TRBD1 (5 bases). CDR1 and CDR2 (germline): DFQATT, SNEGSKA (reference sequence). The ends were cut back, 5 bases at V and 10 bases at J, with 36 bases in the middle. CDR3 length equals 20 residues.

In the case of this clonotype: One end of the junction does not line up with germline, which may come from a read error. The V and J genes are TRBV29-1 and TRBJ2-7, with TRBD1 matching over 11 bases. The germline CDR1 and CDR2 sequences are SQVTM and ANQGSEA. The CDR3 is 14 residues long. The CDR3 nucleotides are TGTAGCGTCTTAGGGACAGGGGGTGTTGGCGAGCAGTACTTC. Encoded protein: CSVLGTGGVGEQYF.

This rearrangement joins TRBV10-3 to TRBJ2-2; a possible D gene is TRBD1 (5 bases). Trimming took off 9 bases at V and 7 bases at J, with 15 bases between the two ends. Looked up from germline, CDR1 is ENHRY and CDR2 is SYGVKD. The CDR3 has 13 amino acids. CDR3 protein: CAILNQGIGELFF. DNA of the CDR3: TGTGCCATATTGAATCAGGGCATCGGGGAGCTGTTTTTT.

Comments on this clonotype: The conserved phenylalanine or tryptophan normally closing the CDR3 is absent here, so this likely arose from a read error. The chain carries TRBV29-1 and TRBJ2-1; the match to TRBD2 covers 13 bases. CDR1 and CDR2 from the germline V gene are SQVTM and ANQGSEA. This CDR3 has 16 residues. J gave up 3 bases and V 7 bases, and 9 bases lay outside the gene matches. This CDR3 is CSAPTSGRTYYNEQFI. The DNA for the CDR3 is TGCAGCGCCCCGACTAGCGGGAGGACCTACTACAATGAGCAGTTCATT.

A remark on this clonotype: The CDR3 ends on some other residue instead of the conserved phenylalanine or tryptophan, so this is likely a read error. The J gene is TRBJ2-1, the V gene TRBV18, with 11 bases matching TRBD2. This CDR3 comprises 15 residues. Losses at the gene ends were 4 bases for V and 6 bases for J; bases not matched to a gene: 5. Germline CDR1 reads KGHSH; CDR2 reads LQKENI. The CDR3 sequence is CASSRTTSGSNEQFL. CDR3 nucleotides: TGTGCCAGCTCACGGACAACTAGCGGGAGCAATGAGCAGTTCTTA.

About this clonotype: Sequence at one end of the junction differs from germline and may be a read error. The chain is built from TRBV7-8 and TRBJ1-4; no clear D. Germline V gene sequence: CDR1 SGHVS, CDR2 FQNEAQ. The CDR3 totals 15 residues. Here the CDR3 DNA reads TGTGCCAGTAGCTTAGCGGGGTCTCCAGGTGAAAAACTGTTTTTT. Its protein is CASSLAGSPGEKLFF.

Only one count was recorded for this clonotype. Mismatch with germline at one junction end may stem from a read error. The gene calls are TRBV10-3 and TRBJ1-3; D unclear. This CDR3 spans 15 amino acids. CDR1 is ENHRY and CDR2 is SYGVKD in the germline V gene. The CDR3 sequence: CAISESDFSGNIIYF. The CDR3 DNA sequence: TGTGCCATCAGTGAGTCGGATTTCTCTGGAAACATCATATATTTT.

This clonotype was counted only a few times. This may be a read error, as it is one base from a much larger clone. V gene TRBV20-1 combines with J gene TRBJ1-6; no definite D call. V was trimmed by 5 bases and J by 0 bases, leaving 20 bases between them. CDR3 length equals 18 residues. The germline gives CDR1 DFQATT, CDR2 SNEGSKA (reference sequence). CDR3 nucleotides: TGCAGTGCTCCCGACACGAAGACAACCAGCTCCTATAATTCACCCCTCCACTTT. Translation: CSAPDTKTTSSYNSPLHF.

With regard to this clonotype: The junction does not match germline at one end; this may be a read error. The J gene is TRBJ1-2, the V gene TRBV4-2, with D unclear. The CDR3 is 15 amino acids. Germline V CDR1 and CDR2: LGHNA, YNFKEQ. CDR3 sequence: CASSQDGRARYGYIF. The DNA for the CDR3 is TGTGCCAGCAGCCAAGACGGTAGGGCTCGGTATGGCTACATCTTC.

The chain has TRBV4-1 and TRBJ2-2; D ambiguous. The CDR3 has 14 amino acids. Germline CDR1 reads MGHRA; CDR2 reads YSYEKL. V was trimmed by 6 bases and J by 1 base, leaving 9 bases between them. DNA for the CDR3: TGCGCCAGCAGTCCCGACAAGAACACCGGGGAGCTGTTTTTT. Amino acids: CASSPDKNTGELFF.